The 5 T cell receptor beta chains listed next were all sequenced from one sample in a study of T cell responses to AZD1222 COVID-19 vaccine. TCRdb's copy holds only in-frame clones and misses some; the assay was immunoSEQ multiplex PCR. In the table there are over 120,000 clones, roughly 85% of which are singletons. The specimen comprised peripheral blood, sampled on day 0 of AZD1222 vaccination. The receptors come from an adult in good health.

This rearrangement joins TRBV7-9 to TRBJ1-5; 11 bases line up with TRBD1. Germline V CDR1 and CDR2: SEHNR, FQNEAQ (reference sequence). With V trimmed by 5 bases and J by 6 bases, 6 bases remained unmatched. The CDR3 has 15 amino acids. The CDR3 DNA follows: TGTGCCAGCAGCGCCTGGACAGGGGGCTTTCAGCCCCAGCATTTT. The encoded protein is CASSAWTGGFQPQHF.

The chain carries TRBV4-2 and TRBJ1-6, with D perhaps matching TRBD1 (6 bases). The CDR3 is 18 residues long. The V end lost 0 bases, the J end lost 7 bases, and 19 bases lay between the germline ends. Germline V CDR1 and CDR2: LGHNA, YNFKEQ. CDR3 sequence: CASSQEASRGGINSPLHF. The DNA for the CDR3 is TGTGCCAGCAGCCAAGAGGCGAGCAGGGGCGGGATAAATTCACCCCTCCACTTT.

As for this clone: Other nucleotide sequences from this sample produce the same CDR3. The chain is built from TRBV12-3 or TRBV12-4 and TRBJ1-2; no firm D call. The CDR3 spans 13 residues. V was pared by 5 bases and J by 7 bases, with 14 bases between. CDR3 sequence: CASSPSEGLGYTF. Here the CDR3 DNA reads TGTGCCAGCAGTCCCTCCGAGGGTCTTGGCTACACCTTC.

The J gene is TRBJ1-3, the V gene TRBV6-5; D call uncertain. Trimming stripped 5 bases from V and 0 bases from J, with 11 bases between. CDR1 MNHEY and CDR2 SVGAGI come from the germline V gene. The CDR3 totals 15 residues. The DNA for the CDR3 is TGTGCCAGCAGTATGGACGAGAGCTCTGGAAACACCATATATTTT. It yields the protein CASSMDESSGNTIYF.

The V call is TRBV7-8, the J call TRBJ2-7, with TRBD2 matching 10 bases. The CDR3 has 15 residues. The junction had 7 bases not matched to a gene; V was cut back by 5 bases and J by 3 bases. Germline-derived CDR1 and CDR2 are SGHVS and FQNEAQ. This CDR3 is CASSKGLALNYEQYF. CDR3 nucleotide sequence: TGTGCCAGCAGCAAGGGACTAGCGTTAAACTACGAGCAGTACTTC.